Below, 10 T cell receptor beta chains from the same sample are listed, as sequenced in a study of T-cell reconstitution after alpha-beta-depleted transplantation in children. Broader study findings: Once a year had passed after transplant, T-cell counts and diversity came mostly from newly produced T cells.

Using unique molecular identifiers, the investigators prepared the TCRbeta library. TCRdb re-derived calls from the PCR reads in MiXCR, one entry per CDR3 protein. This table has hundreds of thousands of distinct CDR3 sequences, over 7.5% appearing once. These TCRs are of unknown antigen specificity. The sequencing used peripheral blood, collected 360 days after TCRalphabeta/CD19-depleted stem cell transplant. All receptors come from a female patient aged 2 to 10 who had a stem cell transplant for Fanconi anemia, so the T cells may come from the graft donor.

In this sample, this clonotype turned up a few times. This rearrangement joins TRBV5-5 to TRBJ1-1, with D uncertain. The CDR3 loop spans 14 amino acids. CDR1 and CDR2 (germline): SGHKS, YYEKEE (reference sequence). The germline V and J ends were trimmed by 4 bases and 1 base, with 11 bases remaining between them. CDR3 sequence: CASSPWQANTEAFF. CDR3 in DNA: TGTGCCAGCAGCCCTTGGCAGGCGAACACTGAAGCTTTCTTT.

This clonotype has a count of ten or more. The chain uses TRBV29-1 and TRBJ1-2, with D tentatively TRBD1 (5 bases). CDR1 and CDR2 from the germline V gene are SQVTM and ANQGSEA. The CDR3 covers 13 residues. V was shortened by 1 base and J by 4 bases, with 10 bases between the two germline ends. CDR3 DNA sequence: TGCAGCGTTGAAGTCATCGGGGGCTATGGCTACACCTTC. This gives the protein CSVEVIGGYGYTF. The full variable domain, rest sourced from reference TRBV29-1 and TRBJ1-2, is SAVISQKPSRDICQRGTSLTIQCQVDSQVTMMFWYRQQPGQSLTLIATANQGSEATYESGFVIDKFPISRPNLTFSTLTVSNMSPEDSSIYLCSVEVIGGYGYTFGSGTRLTVV.

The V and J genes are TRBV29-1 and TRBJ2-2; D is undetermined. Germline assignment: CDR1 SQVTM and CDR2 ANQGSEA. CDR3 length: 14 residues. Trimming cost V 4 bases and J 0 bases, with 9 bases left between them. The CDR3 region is CSVVGTANTGELFF. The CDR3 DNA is TGCAGCGTTGTAGGTACCGCGAACACCGGGGAGCTGTTTTTT.

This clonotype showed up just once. In DNA form, the CDR3 reads TGTGCCAGCAGCAAAGGACTAGCGGGTTTTGATGAGCAGTTCTTC. Amino acid sequence: CASSKGLAGFDEQFF. This chain connects TRBV3-1 to TRBJ2-1; 11 nucleotides align to TRBD2. The CDR3 runs 15 residues. With 5 bases clipped from V and 8 bases from J, the junction kept 8 bases outside the gene matches. In germline, CDR1 is LGHDT, CDR2 YNNKEL (reference sequence).

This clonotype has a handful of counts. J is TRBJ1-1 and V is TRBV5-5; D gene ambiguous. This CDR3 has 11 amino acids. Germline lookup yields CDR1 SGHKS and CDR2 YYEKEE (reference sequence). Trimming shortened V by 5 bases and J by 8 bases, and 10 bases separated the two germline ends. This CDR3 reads CASRSNGEAFF. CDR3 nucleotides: TGTGCCAGCAGGTCGAATGGCGAAGCTTTCTTT.

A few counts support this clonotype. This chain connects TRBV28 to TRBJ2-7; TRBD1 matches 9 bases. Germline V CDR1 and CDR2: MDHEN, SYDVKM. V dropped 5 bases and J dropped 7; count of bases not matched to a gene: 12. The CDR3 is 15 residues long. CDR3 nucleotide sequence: TGTGCCAGCAGTGTCCGGGACAGGGCATTGCGAGAGCAGTACTTC. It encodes CASSVRDRALREQYF.

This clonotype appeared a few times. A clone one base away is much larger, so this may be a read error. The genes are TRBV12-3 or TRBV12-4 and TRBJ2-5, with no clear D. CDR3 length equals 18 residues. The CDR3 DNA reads TGTGCCATCAGTTTTTTTAATCGAGGTGTACGGTTCCAAGAGACCCAGTACTTC. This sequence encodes CAISFFNRGVRFQETQYF.

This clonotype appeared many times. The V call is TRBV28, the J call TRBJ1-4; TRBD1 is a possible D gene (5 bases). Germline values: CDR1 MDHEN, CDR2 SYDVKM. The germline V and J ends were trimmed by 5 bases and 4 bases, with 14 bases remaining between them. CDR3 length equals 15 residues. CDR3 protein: CASSPAGRSNEKLFF. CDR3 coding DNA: TGTGCCAGCAGTCCCGCGGGACGGAGTAATGAAAAACTGTTTTTT.

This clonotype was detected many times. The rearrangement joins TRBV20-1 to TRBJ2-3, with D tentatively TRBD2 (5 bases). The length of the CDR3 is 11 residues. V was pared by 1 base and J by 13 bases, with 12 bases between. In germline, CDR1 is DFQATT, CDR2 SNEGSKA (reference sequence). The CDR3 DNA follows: TGCAGTGCTAGAGTTGCGGGTTGGGAGTATTTT. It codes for CSARVAGWEYF.

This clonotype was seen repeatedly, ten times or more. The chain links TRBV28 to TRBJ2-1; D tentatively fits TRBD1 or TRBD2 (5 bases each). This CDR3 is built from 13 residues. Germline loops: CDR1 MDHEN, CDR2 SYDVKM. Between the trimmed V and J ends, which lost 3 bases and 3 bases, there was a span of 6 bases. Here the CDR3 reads CASSLGVYNEQFF. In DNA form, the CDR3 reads TGTGCCAGCAGTTTGGGGGTCTACAATGAGCAGTTCTTC. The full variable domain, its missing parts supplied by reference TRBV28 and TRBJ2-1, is DVKVTQSSRYLVKRTGEKVFLECVQDMDHENMFWYRQDPGLGLRLIYFSYDVKMKEKGDIPEGYSVSREKKERFSLILESASTNQTSMYLCASSLGVYNEQFFGPGTRLTVL.